Listed here is a single T cell receptor (beta chain). Its antigen is still unknown. This sample stems from a study of beta chain features in type 1 diabetes. Sorting that relied on CD45RO/CCR7/CD25/CD127/CD95/CD27 yielded CD4+ naive, central memory, regulatory and stem cell-like memory cells. Study-wide results and limits: Because the template was cDNA, high-expressing cells might be over-represented. Within the patient group, naive, central memory and Treg TCRB repertoires appeared more similar to each other than within healthy donors.

Since all of the isolated RNA was reverse transcribed, expressed TCRB transcripts were what got sequenced. Using immunoSEQ multiplex PCR, the repertoire was profiled, and TCRdb retains in-frame clones only, with some absent. This table holds about 40,000 clones, 55% to 70% found once. The J segment lost 2 bases and the V segment lost 1 base, leaving 2 bases of the junction unmatched. The CDR3 extends over 15 amino acids. Per the germline V gene, CDR1 is LNHDA and CDR2 is SQIVND (reference sequence). What was sequenced was Tregs from blood. The sequence was collected from a woman aged 25 to 45 in good health. V gene TRBV19 combines with J gene TRBJ2-7, with 10 bases aligning to TRBD1. The CDR3 reads CASSIAGQGAYEQYF. DNA of the CDR3: TGTGCCAGTAGTATAGCCGGACAGGGGGCCTACGAGCAGTACTTC.